The T cell receptor (beta chain) described here comes from a study of CD8 T cells in Susac syndrome (dated by TCRdb to the late 2010s). Describing the broader study: The study used repertoire sequencing to test whether antigen drove CD8+ T cell activation and differentiation in Susac syndrome. Overall study outcomes, separate from this receptor: The study acknowledged that relatively few individuals were included in the TCR sequencing and HLA analysis.

Peripheral blood CD8+ and CD4+ T cells from healthy donors, Susac syndrome patients and multiple sclerosis patients were profiled by high-throughput TCR beta sequencing. The multiple sclerosis controls were treatment-naive patients whose relapsing-remitting disease, either stable or active, fulfilled the revised McDonald criteria. Bulk CD8+ and CD4+ T cells were purified magnetically by negative isolation, whereas CD8+ TEMRA cells were enriched by FACS. Blood was drawn into EDTA tubes, processed within 24 hours, and PBMCs were isolated by density gradient centrifugation. PBMCs destined for TCR sequencing were cryopreserved in liquid nitrogen and later thawed in a 37 °C water bath. The sorted or isolated CD4+, CD8+ and CD8+ TEMRA cells reached a purity of at least 90%. V is cut by 6 bases and J by 3 bases, and the space between the germline ends is 8 bases. As encoded in the germline V gene, CDR1 is MNHNS while CDR2 is SASEGT. The CDR3 starts with the cysteine, ends with the phenylalanine, and has 12 residues. Only the CDR3 region is kept as DNA, spanning 36 bases read in frame from base 1.

A word on this clonotype: Its antigen is not yet known. No quality values exist for individual bases; no much larger clone is one base distant.

RNA was extracted using the RNeasy kit, and roughly 0.5 to 1 microgram was reverse transcribed with random hexamers. The immunoSEQ multiplex PCR assay, covering 54 Vbeta and 13 Jbeta segments, was used to amplify TCR beta CDR3 regions. To correct PCR amplification bias, a synthetic template baseline was used for both primer optimization and computational correction. The paper's processing steps were these. Reads were annotated to V, D and J genes according to IMGT and were analyzed with immunoSEQ Analyzer, with only productive sequences retained. Clonality was calculated as one minus the Shannon entropy normalized by log2 of the number of productive unique sequences. For each patient and control, public and private clones were evaluated among the 100 most prevalent clones. A clone was defined as Susac-specific if it was absent from the healthy and MS cohorts, from about a thousand published viral clones and from other ImmuneACCESS disease sequences. Using fastp at Q25 and MiXCR, TCRdb reprocessed the public reads and kept productive beta chains. Rows merge per CDR3 protein into single entries with the most common DNA and genes. Here the V and J calls rest on TCRdb's processing, not on the authors' analysis. In this sample the table shows about 250,000 distinct CDR3 sequences, approximately 92% of which occur a single time. The ten largest clonotypes hold less than 0.075% of the sample.

The source material was CD4+ T cells from PBMCs. The origin of this receptor is a human donor with multiple sclerosis. The sequence links TRBV6-1 to TRBJ1-1; possibly the D gene is TRBD1, per 5 matching bases. The CDR3 here reads CASSLQDTEAFF. The DNA is TGTGCCAGCAGCTTACAGGACACTGAAGCTTTCTTT.